What follows describes a single T cell receptor (beta chain). The sample belongs to a study of blood T cells in healthy people across ages. In the study overall: T cells yielded about one barcoded beta molecule per two cells through template switching.

It was with a sample-barcoded 5' primer and a J-beta primer mix that a second PCR of about 7 to 12 cycles was run. A template-switch adaptor that had 12 random nucleotides put a tag on each cDNA molecule. Per sample, CDR3-containing paired-end reads numbered at least 2.5 million. TCRdb fed the 5' RACE reads into MiXCR, producing one record per CDR3 protein. The sample has roughly 800,000 distinct CDR3 sequences; 58% are singletons. Isolation per sample recovered at least 7 million PBMCs. This receptor was identified in a man in his thirties or forties in good health. The sequenced sample was blood.

The CDR3 region has the DNA TGTGCCAGCAGTCACACTCTAGCGAGGAGCTCCTACAATGAGCAGTTCTTC. It yields the protein CASSHTLARSSYNEQFF. The V gene is TRBV28, the J gene TRBJ2-1, with TRBD2 as a possible D gene (6 bases). V was clipped by 5 bases and J by 0 bases, with 17 bases between them. This CDR3 has 17 amino acids. Germline assignment: CDR1 MDHEN and CDR2 SYDVKM.